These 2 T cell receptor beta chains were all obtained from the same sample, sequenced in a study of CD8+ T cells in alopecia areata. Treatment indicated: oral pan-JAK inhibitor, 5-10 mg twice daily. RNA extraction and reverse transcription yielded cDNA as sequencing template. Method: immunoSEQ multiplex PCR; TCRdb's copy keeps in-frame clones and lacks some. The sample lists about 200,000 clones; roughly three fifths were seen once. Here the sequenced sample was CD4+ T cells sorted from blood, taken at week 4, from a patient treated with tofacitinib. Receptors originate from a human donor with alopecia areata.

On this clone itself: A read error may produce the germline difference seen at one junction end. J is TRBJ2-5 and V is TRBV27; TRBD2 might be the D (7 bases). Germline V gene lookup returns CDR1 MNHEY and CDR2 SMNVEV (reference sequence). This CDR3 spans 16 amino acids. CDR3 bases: TGTGCCACCAGTGACCCGCGGGGGCCCTACCAAGAGACCCAGTACTTC. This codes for CATSDPRGPYQETQYF.

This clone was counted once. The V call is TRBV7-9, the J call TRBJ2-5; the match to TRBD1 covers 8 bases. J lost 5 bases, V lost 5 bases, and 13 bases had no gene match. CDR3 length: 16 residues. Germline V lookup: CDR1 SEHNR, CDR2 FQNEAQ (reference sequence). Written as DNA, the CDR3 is TGTGCCAGCAGCCTAAATCAAGGACAGGGAAGGGAGACCCAGTACTTC. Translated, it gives CASSLNQGQGRETQYF. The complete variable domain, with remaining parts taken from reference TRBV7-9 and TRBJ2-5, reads DTGVSQNPRHKITKRGQNVTFRCDPISEHNRLYWYRQTLGQGPEFLTYFQNEAQLEKSRLLSDRFSAERPKGSFSTLEIQRTEQGDSAMYLCASSLNQGQGRETQYFGPGTRLLVL.